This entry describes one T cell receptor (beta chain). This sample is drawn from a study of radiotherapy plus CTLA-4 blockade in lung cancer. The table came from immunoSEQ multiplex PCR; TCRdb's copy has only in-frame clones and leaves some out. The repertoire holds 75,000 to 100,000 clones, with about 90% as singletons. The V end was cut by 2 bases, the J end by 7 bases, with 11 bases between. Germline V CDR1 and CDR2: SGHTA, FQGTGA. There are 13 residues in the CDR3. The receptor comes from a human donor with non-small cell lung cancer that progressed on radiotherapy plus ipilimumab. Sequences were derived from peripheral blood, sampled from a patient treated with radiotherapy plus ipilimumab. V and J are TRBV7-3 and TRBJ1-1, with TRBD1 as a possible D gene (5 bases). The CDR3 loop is CASSLQSGGEAFF. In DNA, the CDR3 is TGTGCCAGCAGCTTACAGTCCGGGGGTGAAGCTTTCTTT.